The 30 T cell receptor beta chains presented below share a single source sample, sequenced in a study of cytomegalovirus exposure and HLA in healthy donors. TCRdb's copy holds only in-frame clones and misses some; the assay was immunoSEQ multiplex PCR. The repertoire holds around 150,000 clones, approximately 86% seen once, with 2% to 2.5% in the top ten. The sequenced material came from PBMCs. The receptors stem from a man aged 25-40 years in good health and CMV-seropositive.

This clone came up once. The CDR3 DNA reads TGCAGTGCTAGAGCGGGGGGCCAGCAGTTCTTC. Protein product: CSARAGGQQFF. The genes are TRBV20-1 and TRBJ2-1; D is possibly TRBD2 (7 bases). Germline CDR1 DFQATT, CDR2 SNEGSKA (reference sequence). CDR3 length: 11 residues. V was clipped by 1 base and J by 11 bases, with 9 bases between them.

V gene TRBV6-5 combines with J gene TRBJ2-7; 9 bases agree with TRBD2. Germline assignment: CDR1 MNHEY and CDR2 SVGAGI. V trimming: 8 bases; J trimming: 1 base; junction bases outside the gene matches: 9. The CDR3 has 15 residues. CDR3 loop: CASGVSGLASYEQYF. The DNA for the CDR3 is TGTGCCAGCGGAGTTTCGGGACTAGCATCCTACGAGCAGTACTTC.

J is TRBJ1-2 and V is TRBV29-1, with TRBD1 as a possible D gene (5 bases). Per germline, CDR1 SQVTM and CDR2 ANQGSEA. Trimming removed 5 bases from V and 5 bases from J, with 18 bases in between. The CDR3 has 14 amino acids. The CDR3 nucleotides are TGCAGCGTTTACCAGGGCCCAGGGTCTTATGGCTACACCTTC. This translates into CSVYQGPGSYGYTF.

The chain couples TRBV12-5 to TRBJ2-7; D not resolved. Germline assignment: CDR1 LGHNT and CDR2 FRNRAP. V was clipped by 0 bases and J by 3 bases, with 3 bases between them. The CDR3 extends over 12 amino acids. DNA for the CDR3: TGTGCTAGTGGTTTGGTTTACTACGAGCAGTACTTC. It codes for CASGLVYYEQYF.

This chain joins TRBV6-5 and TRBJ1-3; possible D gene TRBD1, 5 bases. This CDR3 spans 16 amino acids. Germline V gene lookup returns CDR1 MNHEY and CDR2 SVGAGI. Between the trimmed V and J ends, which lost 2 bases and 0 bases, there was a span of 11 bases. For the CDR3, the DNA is TGTGCCAGCAGTTACGTCCAGGGTCACTCTGGAAACACCATATATTTT. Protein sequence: CASSYVQGHSGNTIYF.

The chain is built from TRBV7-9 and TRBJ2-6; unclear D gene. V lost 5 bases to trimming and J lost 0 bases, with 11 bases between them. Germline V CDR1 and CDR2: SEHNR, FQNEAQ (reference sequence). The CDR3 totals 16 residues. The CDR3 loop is CASSQDSSSGANVLTF. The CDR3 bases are TGTGCCAGCAGCCAAGATTCCAGCTCTGGGGCCAACGTCCTGACTTTC.

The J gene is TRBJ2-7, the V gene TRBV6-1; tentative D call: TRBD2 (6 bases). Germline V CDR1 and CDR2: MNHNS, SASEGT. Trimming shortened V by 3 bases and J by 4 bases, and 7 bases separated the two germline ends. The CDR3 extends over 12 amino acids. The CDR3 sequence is CASSESGYEQYF. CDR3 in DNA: TGTGCCAGCAGTGAGAGCGGGTACGAGCAGTACTTC.

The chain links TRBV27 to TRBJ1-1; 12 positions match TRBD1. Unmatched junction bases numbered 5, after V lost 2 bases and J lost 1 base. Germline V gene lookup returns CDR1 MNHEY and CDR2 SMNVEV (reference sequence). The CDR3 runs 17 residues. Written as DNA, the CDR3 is TGTGCCAGCAGTTTACTGTTGGGACAGGGGGCGAACACTGAAGCTTTCTTT. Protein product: CASSLLLGQGANTEAFF.

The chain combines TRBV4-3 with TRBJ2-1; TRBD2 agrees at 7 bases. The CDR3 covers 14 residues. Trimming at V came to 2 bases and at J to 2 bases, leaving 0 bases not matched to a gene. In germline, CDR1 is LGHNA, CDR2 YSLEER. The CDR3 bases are TGCGCCAGCAGCCAACGGGGGGCCTACAATGAGCAGTTCTTC. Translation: CASSQRGAYNEQFF.

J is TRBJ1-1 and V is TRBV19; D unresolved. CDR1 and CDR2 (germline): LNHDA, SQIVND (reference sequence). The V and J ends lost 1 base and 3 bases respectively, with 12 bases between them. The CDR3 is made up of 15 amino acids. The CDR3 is CASSIVPDSDTEAFF. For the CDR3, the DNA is TGTGCCAGTAGTATAGTTCCTGACTCGGACACTGAAGCTTTCTTT.

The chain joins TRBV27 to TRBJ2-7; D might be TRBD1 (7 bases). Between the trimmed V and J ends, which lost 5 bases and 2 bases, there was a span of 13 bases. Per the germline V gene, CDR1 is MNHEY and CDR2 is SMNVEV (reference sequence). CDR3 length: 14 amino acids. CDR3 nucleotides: TGTGCCAGCAGTCCGCGGGACAGAACCTACGAGCAGTACTTC. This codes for CASSPRDRTYEQYF.

CDR3 amino acids: CAWSQGENYGYTF. The CDR3 DNA sequence: TGTGCCTGGTCGCAGGGGGAGAACTATGGCTACACCTTC. J is TRBJ1-2 and V is TRBV30; TRBD1 agrees at 7 bases. This CDR3 spans 13 amino acids. The junction had 5 bases not matched to a gene; V was cut back by 5 bases and J by 2 bases. Germline V gene lookup returns CDR1 GTSNPN and CDR2 SVGIG (reference sequence). Using reference TRBV30 and TRBJ1-2 for the parts outside the CDR3, the full variable domain is SQTIHQWPATLVQPVGSPLSLECTVEGTSNPNLYWYRQAAGRGLQLLFYSVGIGQISSEVPQNLSASRPQDRQFILSSKKLLLSDSGFYLCAWSQGENYGYTFGSGTRLTVV.

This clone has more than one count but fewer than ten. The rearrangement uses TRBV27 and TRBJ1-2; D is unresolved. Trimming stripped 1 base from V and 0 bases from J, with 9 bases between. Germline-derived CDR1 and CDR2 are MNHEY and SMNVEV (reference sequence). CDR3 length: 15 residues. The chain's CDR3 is CASSLYQSANYGYTF. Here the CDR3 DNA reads TGTGCCAGCAGTTTATATCAAAGCGCTAACTATGGCTACACCTTC.

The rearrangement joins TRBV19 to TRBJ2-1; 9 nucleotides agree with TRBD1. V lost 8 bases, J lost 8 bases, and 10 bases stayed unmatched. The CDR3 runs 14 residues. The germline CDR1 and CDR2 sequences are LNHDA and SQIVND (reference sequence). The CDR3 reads CASSAITGGDEQFF. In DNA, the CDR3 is TGTGCCAGTTCTGCTATCACAGGGGGCGATGAGCAGTTCTTC.

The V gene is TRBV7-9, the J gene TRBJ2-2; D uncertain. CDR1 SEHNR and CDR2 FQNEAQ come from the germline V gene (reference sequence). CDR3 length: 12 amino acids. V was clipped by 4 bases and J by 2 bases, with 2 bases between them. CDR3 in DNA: TGTGCCAGCAGCTCTAACACCGGGGAGCTGTTTTTT. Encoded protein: CASSSNTGELFF.

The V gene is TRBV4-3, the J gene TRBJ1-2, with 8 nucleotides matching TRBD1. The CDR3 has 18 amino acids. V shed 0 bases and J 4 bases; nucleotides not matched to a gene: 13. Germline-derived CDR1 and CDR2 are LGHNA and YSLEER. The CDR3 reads CASSQDRNRGASPYGYTF. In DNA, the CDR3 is TGCGCCAGCAGCCAAGATCGGAACAGGGGGGCATCTCCCTATGGCTACACCTTC.

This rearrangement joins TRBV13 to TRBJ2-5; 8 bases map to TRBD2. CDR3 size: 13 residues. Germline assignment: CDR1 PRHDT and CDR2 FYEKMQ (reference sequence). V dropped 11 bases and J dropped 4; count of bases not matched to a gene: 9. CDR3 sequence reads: CAAARGEGETQYF. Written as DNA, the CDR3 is TGTGCCGCCGCGCGGGGGGAGGGAGAGACCCAGTACTTC.

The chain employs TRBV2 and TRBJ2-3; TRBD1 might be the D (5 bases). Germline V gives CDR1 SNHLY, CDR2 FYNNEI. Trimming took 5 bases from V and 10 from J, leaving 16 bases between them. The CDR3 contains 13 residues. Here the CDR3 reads CASSTDRQRAQYF. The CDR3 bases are TGTGCCAGCAGTACAGACAGACAAAGGGCGCAGTATTTT. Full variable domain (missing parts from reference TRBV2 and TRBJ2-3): EPEVTQTPSHQVTQMGQEVILRCVPISNHLYFYWYRQILGQKVEFLVSFYNNEISEKSEIFDDQFSVERPDGSNFTLKIRSTKLEDSAMYFCASSTDRQRAQYFGPGTRLTVL.

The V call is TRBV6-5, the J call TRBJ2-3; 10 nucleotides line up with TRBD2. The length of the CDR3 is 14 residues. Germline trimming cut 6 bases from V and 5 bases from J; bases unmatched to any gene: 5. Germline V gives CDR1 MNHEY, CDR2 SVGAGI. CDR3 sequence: CASRGGLAQDTQYF. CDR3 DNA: TGTGCCAGCAGGGGGGGACTAGCGCAAGATACGCAGTATTTT.

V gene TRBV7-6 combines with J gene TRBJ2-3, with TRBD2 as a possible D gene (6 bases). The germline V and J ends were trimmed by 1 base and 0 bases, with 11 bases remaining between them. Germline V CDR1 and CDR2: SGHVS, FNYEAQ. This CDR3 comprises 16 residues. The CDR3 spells CASSLDARGSTDTQYF. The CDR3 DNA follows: TGTGCCAGCAGCTTAGATGCGCGGGGTAGCACAGATACGCAGTATTTT.

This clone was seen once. The CDR3 protein is CSVRDRGGYEQYF. Written as DNA, the CDR3 is TGCAGCGTTCGGGACAGGGGAGGCTACGAGCAGTACTTC. This chain uses TRBV29-1 with TRBJ2-7; 10 bases align to TRBD1. Germline CDR1 SQVTM, CDR2 ANQGSEA. CDR3 length: 13 residues. The V and J ends lost 5 bases and 3 bases, in that order; junction bases with no gene match: 4.

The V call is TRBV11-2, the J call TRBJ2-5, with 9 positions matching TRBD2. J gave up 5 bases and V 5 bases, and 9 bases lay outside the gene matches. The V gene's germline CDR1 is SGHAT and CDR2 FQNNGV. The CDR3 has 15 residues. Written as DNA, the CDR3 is TGTGCCAGCAGCCAGGCGGCTAGCGGGGAGGAGACCCAGTACTTC. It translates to CASSQAASGEETQYF.

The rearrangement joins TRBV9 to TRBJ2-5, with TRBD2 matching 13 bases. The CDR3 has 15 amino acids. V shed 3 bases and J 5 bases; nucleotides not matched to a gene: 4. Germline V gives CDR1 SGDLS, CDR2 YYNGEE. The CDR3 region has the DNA TGTGCCAGCAGCGCCGGACTAGCGGGGGTTGAGACCCAGTACTTC. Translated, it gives CASSAGLAGVETQYF.

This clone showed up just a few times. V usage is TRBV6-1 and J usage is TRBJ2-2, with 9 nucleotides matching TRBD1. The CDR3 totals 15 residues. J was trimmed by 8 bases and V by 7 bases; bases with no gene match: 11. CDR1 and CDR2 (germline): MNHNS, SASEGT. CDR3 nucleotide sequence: TGTGCCAGCATCACCGGGACAGGGTTCCGTGGGGAGCTGTTTTTT. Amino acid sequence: CASITGTGFRGELFF.

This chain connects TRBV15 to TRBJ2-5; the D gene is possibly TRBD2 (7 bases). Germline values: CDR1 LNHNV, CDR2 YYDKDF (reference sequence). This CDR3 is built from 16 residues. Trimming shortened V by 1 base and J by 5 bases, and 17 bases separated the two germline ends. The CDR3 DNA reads TGTGCCACCAGCAGAGTTCGGGGGGCAGGGTTTGAGACCCAGTACTTC. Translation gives CATSRVRGAGFETQYF.

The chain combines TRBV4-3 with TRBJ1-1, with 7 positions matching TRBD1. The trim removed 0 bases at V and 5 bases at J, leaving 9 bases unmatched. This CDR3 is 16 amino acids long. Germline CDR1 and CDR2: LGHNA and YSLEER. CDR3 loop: CASSQDRSGGMTEAFF. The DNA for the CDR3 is TGCGCCAGCAGCCAAGATCGTTCAGGGGGGATGACTGAAGCTTTCTTT.

In DNA, the CDR3 is TGTGCCAGCAGCTTAGTTCCGCCGAGGGGACAGGGGGCCTACGAGCAGTACTTC. Translation gives CASSLVPPRGQGAYEQYF. The rearrangement links TRBV7-6 to TRBJ2-7; 11 bases map to TRBD1. The CDR3 sequence is 18 residues long. In germline, CDR1 is SGHVS, CDR2 FNYEAQ. Trimming took 1 base from V and 2 from J; bases not matched to a gene: 10.

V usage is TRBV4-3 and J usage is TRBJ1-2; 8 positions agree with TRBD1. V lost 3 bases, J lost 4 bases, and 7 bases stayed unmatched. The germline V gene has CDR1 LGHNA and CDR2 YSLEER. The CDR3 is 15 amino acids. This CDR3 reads CASSQTRDRLYGYTF. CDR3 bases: TGCGCCAGCAGCCAGACCCGGGACAGGCTCTATGGCTACACCTTC.

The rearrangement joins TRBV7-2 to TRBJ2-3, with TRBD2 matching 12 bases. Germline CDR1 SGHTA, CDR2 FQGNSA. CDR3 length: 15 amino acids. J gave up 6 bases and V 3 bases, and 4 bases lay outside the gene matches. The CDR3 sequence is CASSFLAGGPDTQYF. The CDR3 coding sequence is TGTGCCAGCAGCTTTCTAGCGGGGGGGCCCGATACGCAGTATTTT.

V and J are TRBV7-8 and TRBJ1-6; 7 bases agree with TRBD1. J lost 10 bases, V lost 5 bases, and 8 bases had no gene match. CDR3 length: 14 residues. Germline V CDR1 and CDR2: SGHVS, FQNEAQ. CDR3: CASSQQGRESPLHF. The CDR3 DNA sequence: TGTGCCAGCAGCCAACAGGGGAGAGAGTCACCCCTCCACTTT.